This T cell receptor beta chain was profiled in a study of identical twins. Overall study results and limits: Where beta out-of-frame sequences were concerned, excess twin sharing was weaker. Modelling approaches yielded underestimates of out-of-frame TCR alpha sharing between monozygotic twins.

Germline V lookup: CDR1 DFQATT, CDR2 SNEGSKA (reference sequence). This CDR3 has 14 residues. V was pared by 6 bases and J by 0 bases, with 12 bases between. As for this clonotype: What it recognizes is unknown.

TCRdb processed the 5' RACE reads anew with MiXCR; each CDR3 protein has one entry. The sample gives about 470,000 distinct CDR3 sequences, 20% to 30% of which show up once; about 3% is in the top ten. The same data also contributed to another study, on T cells expressing NK-cell markers. Turning to that study: Source material for TCR beta repertoires consisted of sorted CD3+CD56+NKG2C+, CD3+CD56+NKG2C- and CD3+CD56-NKG2C+ T cells. About six donors showed dominant NKG2C+ clonotypes comprising about 1.0-8% of their CD8+ T cells.

V and J are TRBV20-1 and TRBJ2-4; D is ambiguous. Specimen: CD4+ T cells sorted from blood. The TCR sequence derives from a woman aged 18-29 years in good health. CDR3 DNA sequence: TGCAGTGCGCTACATAGTCTAGCCAAAAACATTCAGTACTTC. Its translation: CSALHSLAKNIQYF.